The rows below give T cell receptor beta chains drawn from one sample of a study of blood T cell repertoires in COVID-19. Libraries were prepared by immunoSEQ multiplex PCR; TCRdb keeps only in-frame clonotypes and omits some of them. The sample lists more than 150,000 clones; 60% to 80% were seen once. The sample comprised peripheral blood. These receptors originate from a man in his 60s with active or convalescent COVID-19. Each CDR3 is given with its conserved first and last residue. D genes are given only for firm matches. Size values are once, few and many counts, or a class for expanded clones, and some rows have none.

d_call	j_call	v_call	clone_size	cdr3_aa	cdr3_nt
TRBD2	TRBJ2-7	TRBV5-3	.	CARSLRRLAGYNEQYF	TGTGCCAGAAGCCTGAGGCGACTAGCGGGTTATAACGAGCAGTACTTC
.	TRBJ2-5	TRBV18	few	CASSRGGEETQYF	TGTGCCAGCTCACGGGGGGGCGAGGAGACCCAGTACTTC
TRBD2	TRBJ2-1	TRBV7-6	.	CASSLISSGSSDEQFF	TGTGCCAGCAGCTTAATCTCTAGCGGGAGTTCGGATGAGCAGTTCTTC
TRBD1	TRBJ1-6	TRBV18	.	CASSPQGALNSPLHF	TGTGCCAGCTCACCCCAGGGGGCCCTAAATTCACCCCTCCACTTT
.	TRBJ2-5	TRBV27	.	CASSFREQETQYF	TGTGCCAGCAGTTTCCGCGAGCAAGAGACCCAGTACTTC
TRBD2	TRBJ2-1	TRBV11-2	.	CASSLGVRGLAGVDEQFF	TGTGCCAGCAGCTTAGGGGTGAGGGGACTAGCGGGAGTGGATGAGCAGTTCTTC
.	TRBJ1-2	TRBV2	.	CASSVVTPIRYTF	TGTGCCAGCAGTGTGGTAACGCCTATACGCTACACCTTC
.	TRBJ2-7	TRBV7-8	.	CASSHSGSYEQYF	TGTGCCAGCAGCCACTCGGGGAGTTACGAGCAGTACTTC
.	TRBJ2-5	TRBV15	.	CATSPRPSGETQYF	TGTGCCACCAGCCCCCGTCCCTCAGGAGAGACCCAGTACTTC
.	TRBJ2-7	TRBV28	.	CASSPLPHMGGPYEQYF	TGTGCCAGCAGCCCCCTCCCCCACATGGGGGGGCCCTACGAGCAGTACTTC
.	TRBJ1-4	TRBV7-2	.	CASSSRQPNEKLFF	TGTGCCAGCAGCTCCCGACAGCCTAATGAAAAACTGTTTTTT
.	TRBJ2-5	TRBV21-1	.	CASSKDTGTSGSGGETQYF	TGTGCCAGCAGCAAAGACACCGGGACTAGCGGGAGTGGAGGAGAGACCCAGTACTTC
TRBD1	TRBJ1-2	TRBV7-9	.	CASSRQGDYGYTF	TGTGCCAGCAGCCGACAGGGGGACTATGGCTACACCTTC
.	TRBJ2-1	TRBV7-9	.	CASSSDEQFF	TGTGCCAGCAGCTCTGATGAGCAGTTCTTC
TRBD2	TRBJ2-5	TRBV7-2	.	CASSPGGTGQETQYF	TGTGCCAGCAGCCCCGGGGGGACGGGTCAGGAGACCCAGTACTTC
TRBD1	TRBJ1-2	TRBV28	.	CASSPSDREDGYTF	TGTGCCAGCAGTCCCTCGGACAGGGAGGATGGCTACACCTTC
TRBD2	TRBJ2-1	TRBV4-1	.	CASSPGLADYNEQFF	TGCGCCAGCAGCCCCGGACTAGCGGACTACAATGAGCAGTTCTTC
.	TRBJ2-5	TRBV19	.	CASSASTRETQYF	TGTGCCAGTAGTGCTAGTACGAGGGAGACCCAGTACTTC
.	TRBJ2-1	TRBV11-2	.	CASSLDGAGNNEQFF	TGTGCCAGCAGCTTAGATGGGGCCGGAAACAATGAGCAGTTCTTC
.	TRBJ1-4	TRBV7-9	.	CASSFDGGGEKLFF	TGTGCCAGCAGCTTCGACGGCGGGGGTGAAAAACTGTTTTTT